Presented here are 2 T cell receptor beta chains from one specimen sequenced in a study of T-cell memory formation after mild COVID-19. TCRdb re-called the 5' RACE reads through MiXCR, storing one row per CDR3 protein. The sample includes about half a million distinct CDR3 sequences, 15% to 20% of them seen just once. Sequencing was carried out using PBMCs or a T cell subset sorted from them (not recorded which). The receptors derive from an adult woman who had mild COVID-19 (a few samples of this study predate the infection). Cell type and time point are not known.

The chain joins TRBV5-1 to TRBJ2-2; D is ambiguous. V lost 0 bases and J 3 bases, leaving 6 bases between the germline ends. The CDR3 is 14 residues long. Per germline, CDR1 SGHRS and CDR2 YFSETQ. CDR3 residues: CASSLALDTGELFF. CDR3 sequence (DNA): TGCGCCAGCAGCTTGGCCTTAGACACCGGGGAGCTGTTTTTT.

This clonotype has only a few counts. The CDR3 sequence is CASSPRRGGRAGETQYF. CDR3 in DNA: TGTGCCAGCAGCCCTAGGCGGGGCGGGAGGGCCGGAGAGACCCAGTACTTC. The rearrangement links TRBV7-6 to TRBJ2-5; the match to TRBD2 covers 9 bases. The junction had 14 bases not matched to a gene; V was cut back by 5 bases and J by 4 bases. The CDR3 runs 17 residues. Germline assignment: CDR1 SGHVS and CDR2 FNYEAQ.